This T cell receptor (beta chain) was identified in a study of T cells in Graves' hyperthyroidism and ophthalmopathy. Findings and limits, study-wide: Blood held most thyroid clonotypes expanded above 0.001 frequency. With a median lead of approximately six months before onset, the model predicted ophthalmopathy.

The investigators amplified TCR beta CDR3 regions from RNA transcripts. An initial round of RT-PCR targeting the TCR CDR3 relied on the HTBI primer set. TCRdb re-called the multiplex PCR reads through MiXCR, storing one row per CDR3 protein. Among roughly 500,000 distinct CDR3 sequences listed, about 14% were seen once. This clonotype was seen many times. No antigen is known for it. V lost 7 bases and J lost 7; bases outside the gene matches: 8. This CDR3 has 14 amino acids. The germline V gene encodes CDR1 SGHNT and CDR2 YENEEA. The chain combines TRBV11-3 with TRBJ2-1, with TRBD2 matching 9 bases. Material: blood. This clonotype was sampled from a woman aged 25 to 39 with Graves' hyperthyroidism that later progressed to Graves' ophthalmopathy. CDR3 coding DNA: TGTGCCAGCACCATTAGCGGGAGTTTAAATGAGCAGTTCTTC. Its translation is CASTISGSLNEQFF.